The entry that follows covers one T cell receptor (beta chain) sequence. Its cognate antigen is unknown. It was with 60 Vbeta and 13 Jbeta primers that the PCR ran. TCRdb's copy holds only in-frame clones and misses some; the assay was immunoSEQ multiplex PCR. The top ten clones hold under 12% of a sample with about 37,000 clones, roughly 82% of them seen once. This CDR3 has 15 residues. The V segment lost 4 bases and the J segment 6 bases; nucleotides outside the gene matches: 8. Germline V gene sequence: CDR1 SGHRS, CDR2 YFSETQ. This record comes from a study of cytomegalovirus exposure and HLA in healthy donors. Study overall: The roughly 120 million unique TCR beta sequences, from roughly 180 million T cells, were found by an earlier analysis. Study conclusions and caveats: According to the study, roughly 160 TCR beta chains were cytomegalovirus-associated. A missense DCLRE1C variant was associated with V- and J-gene trimming of TCR beta chains in a later analysis, and an independent cohort replicated the association.

This chain links TRBV5-1 with TRBJ1-4; 8 nucleotides line up with TRBD1. Sequencing was performed on PBMCs. This receptor was identified in a young woman in good health and CMV-seropositive. The CDR3 DNA reads as TGCGCCAGCAGCCTTAGGACAGGGAGTTATGAAAAACTGTTTTTT. Translating gives CASSLRTGSYEKLFF.